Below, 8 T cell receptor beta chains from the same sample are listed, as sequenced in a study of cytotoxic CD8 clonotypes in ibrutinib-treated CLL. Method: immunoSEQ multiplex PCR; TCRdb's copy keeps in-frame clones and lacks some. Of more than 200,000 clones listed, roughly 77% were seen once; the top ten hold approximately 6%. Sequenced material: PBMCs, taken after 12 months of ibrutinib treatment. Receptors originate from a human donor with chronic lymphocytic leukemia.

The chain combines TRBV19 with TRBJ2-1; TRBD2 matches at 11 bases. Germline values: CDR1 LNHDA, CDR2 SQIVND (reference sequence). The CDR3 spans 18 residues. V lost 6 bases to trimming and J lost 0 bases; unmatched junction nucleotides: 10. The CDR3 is CASSLISGGAHSYNEQFF. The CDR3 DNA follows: TGTGCCAGTAGCCTCATTAGCGGGGGGGCACACTCCTACAATGAGCAGTTCTTC.

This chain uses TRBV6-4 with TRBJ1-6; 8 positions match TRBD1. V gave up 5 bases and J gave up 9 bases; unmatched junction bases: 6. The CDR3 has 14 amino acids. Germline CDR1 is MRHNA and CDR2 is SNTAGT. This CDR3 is CASSTTGDSSPLHF. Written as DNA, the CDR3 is TGTGCCAGCAGTACGACAGGGGACTCTTCACCCCTCCACTTT.

The CDR3 DNA reads TGTGCCAGCAGTGGAGAGGCGGGCTTCGGTACGCAGTATTTT. This translates into CASSGEAGFGTQYF. The V call is TRBV2, the J call TRBJ2-3; maybe TRBD2 (5 bases). The CDR3 length is 14 residues. V was shortened by 4 bases and J by 8 bases, with 16 bases between the two germline ends. The germline CDR1 and CDR2 sequences are SNHLY and FYNNEI.

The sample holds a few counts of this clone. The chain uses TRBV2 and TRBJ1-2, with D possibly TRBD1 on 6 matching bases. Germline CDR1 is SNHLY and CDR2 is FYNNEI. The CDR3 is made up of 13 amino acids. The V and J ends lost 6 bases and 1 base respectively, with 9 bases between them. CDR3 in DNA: TGTGCCAGCAGAGGGGGGTTTAACTATGGCTACACCTTC. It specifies CASRGGFNYGYTF.

CDR3 protein: CSVEDRPGFGYTF. The CDR3 DNA is TGCAGCGTTGAAGATCGGCCCGGGTTTGGCTACACCTTC. V is TRBV29-1 and J is TRBJ1-2; D uncertain. CDR3 size: 13 residues. V was shortened by 0 bases and J by 7 bases, with 12 bases between the two germline ends. Germline lookup yields CDR1 SQVTM and CDR2 ANQGSEA.

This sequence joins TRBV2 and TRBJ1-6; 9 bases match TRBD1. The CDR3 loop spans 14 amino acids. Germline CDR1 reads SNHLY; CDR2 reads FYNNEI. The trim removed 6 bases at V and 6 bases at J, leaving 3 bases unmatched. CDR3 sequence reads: CASRVGQGNSPLHF. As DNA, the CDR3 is TGTGCCAGCAGGGTGGGACAGGGTAATTCACCCCTCCACTTT.

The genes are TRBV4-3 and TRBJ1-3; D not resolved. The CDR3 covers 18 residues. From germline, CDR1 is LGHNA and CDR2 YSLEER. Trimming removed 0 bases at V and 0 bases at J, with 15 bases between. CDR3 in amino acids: CASSQEMGFVGSGNTIYF. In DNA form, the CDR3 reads TGCGCCAGCAGCCAAGAAATGGGGTTCGTGGGCTCTGGAAACACCATATATTTT.

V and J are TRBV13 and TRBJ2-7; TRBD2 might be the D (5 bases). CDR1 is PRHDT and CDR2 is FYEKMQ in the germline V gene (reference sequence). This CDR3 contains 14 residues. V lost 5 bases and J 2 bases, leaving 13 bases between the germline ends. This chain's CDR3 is CASSPGEPAYEQYF. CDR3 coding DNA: TGTGCCAGCAGCCCCGGGGAGCCCGCCTACGAGCAGTACTTC. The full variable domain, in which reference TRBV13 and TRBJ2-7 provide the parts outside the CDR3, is AAGVIQSPRHLIKEKRETATLKCYPIPRHDTVYWYQQGPGQDPQFLISFYEKMQSDKGSIPDRFSAQQFSDYHSELNMSSLELGDSALYFCASSPGEPAYEQYFGPGTRLTVT.